Presented here are 4 T cell receptor beta chains from one specimen sequenced in a study of identical twins. TCRdb independently ran MiXCR on the 5' RACE reads; one entry per CDR3 protein. The top ten clones hold around 7.8% of a sample with some 300,000 distinct CDR3 sequences, 9% to 15% of them seen once. The same data also contributed to another study, on yellow fever vaccine responses in identical twins.

Sequencing was performed on CD8+ T cells sorted from blood. Receptors were obtained from a woman under 30 in good health.

In its sample, this clonotype was seen a few times. The gene calls are TRBV6-2 or TRBV6-3 and TRBJ2-2; D may match TRBD1 or TRBD2 (6 bases each). Trimming left V 2 bases short and J 3 bases short, with 19 bases between. CDR3 size: 18 residues. Germline V gene data show CDR1 as MNHEY and CDR2 as SVGEGT. CDR3: CASSYPGDIRAYTGELFF. As DNA, the CDR3 is TGTGCCAGCAGTTACCCGGGGGACATTCGGGCATACACCGGGGAGCTGTTTTTT.

This clonotype was recorded a few times. The chain carries TRBV4-1 and TRBJ1-4, with unresolved D. CDR1 is MGHRA and CDR2 is YSYEKL in the germline V gene. Trimming stripped 1 base from V and 6 bases from J, with 9 bases between. CDR3 length: 14 amino acids. CDR3 DNA sequence: TGCGCCAGCAGCCAAGGAGGGTTTGATGAAAAACTGTTTTTT. This encodes CASSQGGFDEKLFF.

The chain couples TRBV3-1 to TRBJ2-5; D is perhaps TRBD2 (7 bases). V was trimmed by 4 bases and J by 0 bases, leaving 18 bases between them. This CDR3 has 17 residues. Per the germline V gene, CDR1 is LGHDT and CDR2 is YNNKEL (reference sequence). This chain's CDR3 is CASSPGWGGRYQETQYF. The CDR3 coding sequence is TGTGCCAGCAGCCCCGGGTGGGGGGGCCGGTACCAAGAGACCCAGTACTTC.

In its sample, this clonotype was seen a few times. The CDR3 here is CASSLWRPGGAEQYV. For the CDR3, the DNA is TGTGCCAGCAGCTTGTGGCGCCCAGGAGGGGCCGAGCAGTACGTC. The chain couples TRBV5-6 to TRBJ2-7, with a tentative D call TRBD2 (6 bases). CDR3 length: 15 amino acids. V gave up 1 base and J gave up 6 bases, with 17 bases separating them. Germline V gene lookup returns CDR1 SGHDT and CDR2 YYEEEE.